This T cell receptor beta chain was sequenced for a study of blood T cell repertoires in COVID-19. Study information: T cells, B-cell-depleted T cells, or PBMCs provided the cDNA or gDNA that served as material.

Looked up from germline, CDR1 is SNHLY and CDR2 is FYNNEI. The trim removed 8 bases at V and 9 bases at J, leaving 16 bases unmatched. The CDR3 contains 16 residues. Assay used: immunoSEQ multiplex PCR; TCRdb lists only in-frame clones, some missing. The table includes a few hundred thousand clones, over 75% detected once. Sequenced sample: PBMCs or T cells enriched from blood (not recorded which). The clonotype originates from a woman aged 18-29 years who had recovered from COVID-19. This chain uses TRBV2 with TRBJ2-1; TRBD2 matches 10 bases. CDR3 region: CASGTFALAGTGEQFF. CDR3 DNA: TGTGCCAGCGGGACTTTTGCACTAGCGGGGACGGGTGAGCAGTTCTTC.